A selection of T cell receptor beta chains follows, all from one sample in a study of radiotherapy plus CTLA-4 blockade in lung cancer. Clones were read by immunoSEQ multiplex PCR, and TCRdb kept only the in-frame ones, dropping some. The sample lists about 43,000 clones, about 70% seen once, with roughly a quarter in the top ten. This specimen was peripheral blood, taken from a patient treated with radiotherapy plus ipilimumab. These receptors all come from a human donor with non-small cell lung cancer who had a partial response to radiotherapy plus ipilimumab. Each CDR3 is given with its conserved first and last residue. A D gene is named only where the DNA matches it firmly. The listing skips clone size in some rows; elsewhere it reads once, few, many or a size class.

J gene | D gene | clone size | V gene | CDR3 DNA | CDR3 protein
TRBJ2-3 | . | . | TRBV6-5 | TGTGCCAGCACCACCCGGGGTAGAGGTCCAGATACGCAGTATTTT | CASTTRGRGPDTQYF
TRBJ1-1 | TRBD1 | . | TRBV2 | TGTGCCAGCAGTGAAAGGGACAGGGGAAGATCAGAAGCTTTCTTT | CASSERDRGRSEAFF
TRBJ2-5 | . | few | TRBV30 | TGTGCCTGGACGGGGAGAGTCCGGGAGACCCAGTACTTC | CAWTGRVRETQYF
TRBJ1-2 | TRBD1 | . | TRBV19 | TGTGCCAGTACCGTCAGAGGGGGCGCAGACTATGGCTACACCTTC | CASTVRGGADYGYTF
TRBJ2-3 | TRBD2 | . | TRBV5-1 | TGCGCCAGCAGCTTGGGACTAGCGGCCCGTGGCACAGATACGCAGTATTTT | CASSLGLAARGTDTQYF
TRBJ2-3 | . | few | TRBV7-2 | TGTGCCAGCAGCTTGGCGGGGAGACTCACAGATACGCAGTATTTT | CASSLAGRLTDTQYF
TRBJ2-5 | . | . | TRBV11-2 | TGTGCCAGCAGCCAGCTGGGGAGTGGGTTGAGGGAGACCCAGTACTTC | CASSQLGSGLRETQYF
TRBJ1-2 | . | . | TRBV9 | TGTGCCAGTACGGCGGATCAAAATGGCTACACCTTC | CASTADQNGYTF
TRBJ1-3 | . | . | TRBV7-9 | TGTGCCAGCAGCTTTTTAGGGGTATCTGGAAACACCATATATTTT | CASSFLGVSGNTIYF
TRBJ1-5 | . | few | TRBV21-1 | TGTGCCAGCAGCAATCTTCGAGGACCCCAGCATTTT | CASSNLRGPQHF
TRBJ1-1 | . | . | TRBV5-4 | TGTGCCAGCAGCCCCGACTCATATCGGCCGGCTTTCTTT | CASSPDSYRPAFF
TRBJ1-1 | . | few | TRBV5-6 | TGTGCCAGCAGCTTGGACAGGTGGACTGAAGCTTTCTTT | CASSLDRWTEAFF
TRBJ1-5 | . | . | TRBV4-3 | TGCGCCAGCAGCCGGAACTGGGGCCAAAATCAGCCCCAGCATTTT | CASSRNWGQNQPQHF
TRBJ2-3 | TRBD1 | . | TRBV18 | TGTGCCAGCTCCGGGACAGGGAGCACAGATACGCAGTATTTT | CASSGTGSTDTQYF
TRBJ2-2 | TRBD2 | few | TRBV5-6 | TGTGCCAGCAGGCCCCGGGCTAGCGGGTACACCGGGGAGCTGTTTTTT | CASRPRASGYTGELFF
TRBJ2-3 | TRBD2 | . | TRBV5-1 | TGCGCCAGCAGCAAGGCGGGAGGGCCGGATACGCAGTATTTT | CASSKAGGPDTQYF
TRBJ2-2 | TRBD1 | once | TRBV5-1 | TGCGCCAGCAGCTCCGGGACAGACACCGGGGAGCTGTTTTTT | CASSSGTDTGELFF
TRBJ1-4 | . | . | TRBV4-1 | TGCGCCAGCAGCCGAAAGGGGGAAGAAAAACTGTTTTTT | CASSRKGEEKLFF
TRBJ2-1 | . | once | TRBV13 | TGTGCCAGCAGCGGTCGAGGGGGAAATGAGCAGTTCTTC | CASSGRGGNEQFF
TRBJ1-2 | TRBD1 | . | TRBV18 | TGTGCCAGCTCAATCGGGACAGCCGCTCGGAATGGCTACACCTTC | CASSIGTAARNGYTF
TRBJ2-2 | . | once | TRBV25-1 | TGTGCCAGCAGGAAGGCCGGCGAGGCCGGGGAGCTGTTTTTT | CASRKAGEAGELFF
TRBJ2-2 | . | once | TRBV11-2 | TGTGCCAGCAGCATTTCGATGAGTGAGCTGTTTTTT | CASSISMSELFF
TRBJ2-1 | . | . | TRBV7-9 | TGTGCCAGCAGCTTAGCGCGTCTGGGGGGTGAGCAGTTCTTC | CASSLARLGGEQFF
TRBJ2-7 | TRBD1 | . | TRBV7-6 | TGTGCCAGCAGCTTACTCGGGACAGGGCGCAACGAGCAGTACTTC | CASSLLGTGRNEQYF
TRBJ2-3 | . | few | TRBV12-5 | TGTGCTAGTGGTTCCAATTCCCGAGGGCTCCACCCCCGCACAGATACGCAGTATTTT | CASGSNSRGLHPRTDTQYF